This TCR beta chain originates from a study of T cells in Graves' hyperthyroidism and ophthalmopathy. V lost 4 bases and J 7 bases, leaving 17 bases between the germline ends. Germline assignment: CDR1 MDHEN and CDR2 SYDVKM. This CDR3 comprises 15 residues. This clonotype has a count of ten or more. Patients aged 18 to 65 with hyperthyroidism were newly diagnosed, with duration under 2 months. Investigators excluded patients with uncontrolled infection, other autoimmune disease, pregnancy or lactation. PBMCs came from 9 to 10 ml fresh peripheral blood. RNA transcripts served as the template for amplifying TCR beta CDR3 regions. With the HTBI primer set, the TCR CDR3 went through a first round of RT-PCR. TCRdb reanalysed the multiplex PCR reads using MiXCR and keeps one entry per CDR3 protein. The data contain about 350,000 distinct CDR3 sequences, approximately 14% of them singletons.

J is TRBJ1-5 and V is TRBV28; D perhaps matches TRBD1 (6 bases). The TCR originated in a woman aged 25 to 45 with Graves' hyperthyroidism. The specimen sequenced was blood. The CDR3 reads CASSSRTDGGQPQHF. In nucleotides, the CDR3 is TGTGCCAGCAGTTCACGGACAGACGGGGGGCAGCCCCAGCATTTT.